This T cell receptor beta chain was documented in a study of blood T cell repertoires in COVID-19 (dated by TCRdb to the early 2020s). Study-wide context: Samples from collaborators originated in the United States, Italy and Spain and spanned both the acute and convalescent phases of COVID-19. Samples came from the ongoing ImmuneRACE study (first 160 participants) plus 1,254 subjects from 6 global collaborators. Nearly every sample came with metadata listing a de-identified subject ID, COVID-19 status, age in years and sex. The prospective study material was composed of cDNA or gDNA derived from T cells, B-cell-depleted T cells, or PBMCs. Where HLA class I and class II types were available, the types were taken from metadata supplied by the sample provider, not from assay-based typing. Deeply sampled blood TCRbeta repertoires from subjects exposed to, actively infected with, or recovered from COVID-19 were included in the dataset. The repertoires were made available in a free public database intended to serve as a resource for research on the immune response to SARS-CoV-2.

Samples from volunteer blood donors who had recovered from COVID-19 were contributed by a second Seattle source. Whole blood was collected in K2EDTA tubes by collaborating institutions according to the institutions' own protocols. Collaborator samples were shipped for TCRbeta analysis as frozen whole blood, isolated PBMCs, or DNA extracted from either sample type. Details on this clone: The clone's antigen remains unknown. Qualities for individual bases were not recorded, and no much larger clone is one base off.

TCRbeta CDR3 regions were amplified from genomic DNA by means of the immunoSEQ Assay, a bias-controlled multiplex PCR. The paper's data handling went like this. Within the assay, amplification of reference gene primers was used to estimate how many nucleated cells each sample contained. Sequence reads were collapsed and filtered to measure the absolute abundance of every unique TCRbeta CDR3 rearrangement. For each sample, productive Simpson clonality was calculated as the square root of Simpson's diversity index across productive rearrangements. The source is immuneACCESS, and TCRdb retained only in-frame sequences with V and J called. Part of the clones is not carried over; for the studies checked, unresolved V genes explain less than half of this, and the remainder is unexplained. Clonal size and the V and J genes are those of that table, whereas D and trimming came from the DNA. The sample table lists approximately 130,000 clones, around 87% of them with a count of one. The ten largest clones add up to 18% of the sample.

The CDR3 goes from the cysteine to the phenylalanine over 13 residues. This entry keeps only the CDR3 DNA: 39 bases, framed from base 1. Taken from the germline V gene, the CDR1 and CDR2 loops are SGHRS and YFSETQ. V is pared back by 4 bases and J by 11 bases, with 18 bases lying between the germline termini. On the study overall, not on this receptor specifically: Clinical and demographic metadata were provided uncurated, with the amount varying by source and participant.

The rearranged chain carries TRBV5-1 and TRBJ1-1; the D segment cannot be called with confidence. The sample comprised peripheral blood. The receptor was derived from a woman between 50 and 59 years old who had recovered from COVID-19. The nucleotides are TGCGCCAGCAGCCTTTTAGGAGACTGGAGGGCTTTCTTT. Translated, this gives CASSLLGDWRAFF. Supplemented by the reference TRBV5-1 and TRBJ1-1 proteins around the CDR3, the complete variable domain is KAGVTQTPRYLIKTRGQQVTLSCSPISGHRSVSWYQQTPGQGLQFLFEYFSETQRNKGNFPGRFSGRQFSNSRSEMNVSTLELGDSALYLCASSLLGDWRAFFGQGTRLTVV.